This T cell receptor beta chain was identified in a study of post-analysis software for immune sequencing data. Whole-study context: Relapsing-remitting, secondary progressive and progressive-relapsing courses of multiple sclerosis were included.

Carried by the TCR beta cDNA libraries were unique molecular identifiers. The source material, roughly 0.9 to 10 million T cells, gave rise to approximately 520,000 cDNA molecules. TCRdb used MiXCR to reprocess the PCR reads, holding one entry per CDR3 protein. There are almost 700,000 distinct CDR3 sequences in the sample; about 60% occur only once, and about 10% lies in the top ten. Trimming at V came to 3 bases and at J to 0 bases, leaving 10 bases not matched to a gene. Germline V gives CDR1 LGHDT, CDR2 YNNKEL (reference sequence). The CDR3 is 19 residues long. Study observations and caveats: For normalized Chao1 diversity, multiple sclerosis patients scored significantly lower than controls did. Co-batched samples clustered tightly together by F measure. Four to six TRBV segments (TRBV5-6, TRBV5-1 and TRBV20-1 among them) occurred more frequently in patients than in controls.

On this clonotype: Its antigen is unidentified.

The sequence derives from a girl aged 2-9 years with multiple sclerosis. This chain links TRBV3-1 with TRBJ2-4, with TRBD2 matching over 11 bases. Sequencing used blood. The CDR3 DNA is TGTGCCAGCAGCCACCATGGTAGCGGGAGGGCCCCAGCCAAAAACATTCAGTACTTC. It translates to CASSHHGSGRAPAKNIQYF.